In its sample, the clone carrying this TCR beta chain was seen a few times. cDNA prepared by RNA extraction and subsequent reverse transcription served as the template for sequencing. Clones were read by immunoSEQ multiplex PCR, and TCRdb kept only the in-frame ones, dropping some. The data contain about 210,000 clones, 43% of them seen just once; the ten biggest clones take up roughly 2.6%. CDR3 length: 15 amino acids. Germline lookup yields CDR1 SGHTA and CDR2 FQGTGA. V lost 5 bases and J 0 bases, leaving 8 bases between the germline ends. The data were obtained in a study of CD8+ T cells in alopecia areata. Treatment specified: oral pan-JAK inhibitor, 5-10 mg twice daily. Collection of lesional scalp punch biopsies and peripheral blood was performed in alopecia areata patients. Sorting of PBMCs yielded the CD4+ and CD8+ T cells.

V and J are TRBV7-3 and TRBJ2-6; D gene uncertain. The clonotype was recovered from a human donor with alopecia areata. The specimen comprised CD4+ T cells sorted from blood, sampled around week 37, from a patient treated with tofacitinib. CDR3 residues: CASSISGSGANVLTF. The CDR3 coding sequence is TGTGCCAGCAGCATCTCAGGCTCTGGGGCCAACGTCCTGACTTTC.